This is a list of T cell receptor beta chains from one sample in a study of T cells in Graves' hyperthyroidism and ophthalmopathy. TCRdb re-derived calls from the multiplex PCR reads in MiXCR, one entry per CDR3 protein. Found here are some 770,000 distinct CDR3 sequences, less than 20% of them singletons; the top ten hold about 8.4%. The sample was blood. These receptors all stem from a man aged 18 to 30 with Graves' hyperthyroidism. CDR3s include the opening cysteine and the closing phenylalanine or tryptophan. The D gene is left open where the match is weak. The size entry is marked missing in some rows and otherwise reads once, few, many or a size class.

size,J,V,D,DNA,CDR3
many,TRBJ2-2,TRBV27,-,TGTGCCAGCAGTCCGACCCCCGGGGTCTGGATGAACACCGGGGAGCTGTTTTTT,CASSPTPGVWMNTGELFF
many,TRBJ2-3,TRBV13,-,TGTGCCAGCAGCCAAGCACAGGCGTTCACAGATACGCAGTATTTT,CASSQAQAFTDTQYF
-,TRBJ1-2,TRBV13,-,TGTGCCAGCAGCATAGGGGGAGGGGACGGCTATGGCTACACCTTC,CASSIGGGDGYGYTF
few,TRBJ2-7,TRBV28,TRBD2,TGTGCCAGCAGTTTATTAGCGGGAGAAACTTACGAGCAGTACTTC,CASSLLAGETYEQYF
many,TRBJ2-1,TRBV20-1,-,TGCAGTGCTAGGATCACCGAATACAATGAGCAGTTCTTC,CSARITEYNEQFF
many,TRBJ2-5,TRBV12-3/TRBV12-4,TRBD1,TGTGCCAGCAGTCAACACAGGGGGGAGACCCAGTACTTC,CASSQHRGETQYF
many,TRBJ1-1,TRBV12-3/TRBV12-4,TRBD1,TGTGCCAGCAGTACGGACAGGGGAATAACTGAAGCTTTCTTT,CASSTDRGITEAFF
many,TRBJ1-5,TRBV24-1,-,TGTGCCACCAGTCCAACAGGGAGTAGACAGCCCCAGCATTTT,CATSPTGSRQPQHF
many,TRBJ2-1,TRBV20-1,-,TGCAGTGCGAGGAGAGAGGGGAGGCTCAGGAATGAGCAGTTCTTC,CSARREGRLRNEQFF
few,TRBJ2-2,TRBV7-3,TRBD2,TGTGCCAGCAGCTTAATGGGGACTAGCGCGAACACCGGGGAGCTGTTTTTT,CASSLMGTSANTGELFF
few,TRBJ1-6,TRBV28,-,TGTGCCAGCAGTCCCGGGGGGGGGGTCAGTTCACCCCTCCACTTT,CASSPGGGVSSPLHF
many,TRBJ1-2,TRBV12-3/TRBV12-4,TRBD1,TGTGCCAGCAGTCTATTTCAGGGGGCAGGTGGCTACACCTTC,CASSLFQGAGGYTF
many,TRBJ2-5,TRBV3-1,-,TGTGCCAGCAGCCGGAGGGCCAGCCAAGAGACCCAGTACTTC,CASSRRASQETQYF
many,TRBJ1-1,TRBV10-3,-,TGTGCCATCAGTGACCAGGCCATGAACACTGAAGCTTTCTTT,CAISDQAMNTEAFF
few,TRBJ2-7,TRBV9,TRBD1,TGTGCCAGCAGCGTCCGTGGGGACAGGGGGCGCGGCGAGCAGTACTTC,CASSVRGDRGRGEQYF
few,TRBJ2-5,TRBV7-8,-,TGTGCCAGCAGCTTATATCTCGTACCCATAGAACAGGCTCAAGAGACCCAGTACTTC,CASSLYLVPIEQAQETQYF
few,TRBJ1-5,TRBV20-1,-,TGCAGTGCTAGGATCGGCGGAAATCAGCCCCAGCATTTT,CSARIGGNQPQHF
-,TRBJ2-1,TRBV25-1,TRBD2,TGTGCCTGCAGTGAGTGTCCGCGTGGCGGGAGTTACAATGAGCAGTTCTTC,CACSECPRGGSYNEQFF
-,TRBJ2-7,TRBV28,-,TGTGCCAGCAGTTTCGGGTCTAGGTACGAGCAGTACTTC,CASSFGSRYEQYF